These 32 T cell receptor beta chains were sequenced from one sample in a study of blood T cell repertoires in COVID-19. This table comes from immunoSEQ multiplex PCR, and its TCRdb copy is limited to in-frame clones, with some not included. The sample includes about 82,000 clones, around two thirds seen only once; the top ten take just over 2.5%. The material sequenced was peripheral blood. The receptor set was obtained from a human donor with acute or convalescent COVID-19. The donor label of this sample is uncertain.

The chain has TRBV7-7 and TRBJ1-5; D not certain. The CDR3 is made up of 11 amino acids. Germline V CDR1 and CDR2: SSHAT, FNYEAQ (reference sequence). The V end lost 8 bases, the J end lost 5 bases, and 7 bases lay between the germline ends. The CDR3 DNA follows: TGTGCCAGCGATTCGGATCAGCCCCAGCATTTT. Its protein is CASDSDQPQHF.

This sequence joins TRBV28 and TRBJ2-4, with D tentatively TRBD1 (7 bases). Trimming cost V 4 bases and J 3 bases, with 13 bases left between them. Germline CDR1 is MDHEN and CDR2 is SYDVKM. This CDR3 is built from 15 residues. CDR3: CASSSGGTVKNIQYF. CDR3 DNA: TGTGCCAGCAGTTCTGGGGGGACAGTCAAAAACATTCAGTACTTC.

In this sample, this clone turned up a few times. The rearrangement uses TRBV3-1 (or the pseudogene TRBV3-2) and TRBJ2-1; maybe TRBD2 (6 bases). The CDR3 spans 14 residues. The V end lost 0 bases, the J end lost 10 bases, and 13 bases lay between the germline ends. Germline V CDR1 and CDR2: LGHDT, YNNKEL (reference sequence). CDR3 amino acids: CASSQDHRGWEQFF. Written as DNA, the CDR3 is TGTGCCAGCAGCCAAGATCACCGGGGGTGGGAGCAGTTCTTC.

This chain joins TRBV5-1 and TRBJ2-3; TRBD1 agrees at 8 bases. Losses at the gene ends were 1 base for V and 4 bases for J; bases not matched to a gene: 5. The CDR3 runs 15 residues. The germline CDR1 and CDR2 sequences are SGHRS and YFSETQ. CDR3 nucleotides: TGCGCCAGCAGCTTGACAGGGGGGAACGCAGATACGCAGTATTTT. It yields the protein CASSLTGGNADTQYF.

V usage is TRBV5-1 and J usage is TRBJ2-1; D possibly corresponds to TRBD2 (6 bases). Looked up from germline, CDR1 is SGHRS and CDR2 is YFSETQ. Trimming shortened V by 0 bases and J by 4 bases, and 14 bases separated the two germline ends. The CDR3 sequence is 16 residues long. The CDR3 is CASSLETGAQYNEQFF. The CDR3 DNA reads as TGCGCCAGCAGCTTGGAGACGGGAGCCCAATACAATGAGCAGTTCTTC.

The chain uses TRBV14 and TRBJ1-6; no reliable D call. Trimming took 3 bases from V and 14 from J, leaving 14 bases between them. CDR3 length: 13 amino acids. Germline assignment: CDR1 SGHDN and CDR2 FVKESK. Here the CDR3 reads CASSHGSIPTLHF. Here the CDR3 DNA reads TGTGCCAGCAGCCACGGGTCCATCCCGACCCTCCACTTT.

This chain links TRBV7-2 with TRBJ1-2; 7 bases map to TRBD1. CDR3 length: 16 residues. CDR1 SGHTA and CDR2 FQGNSA come from the germline V gene. V was pared by 0 bases and J by 0 bases, with 4 bases of the junction left unmatched. The CDR3 here is CASSLAGTDPNYGYTF. CDR3 bases: TGTGCCAGCAGCTTAGCAGGGACAGACCCTAACTATGGCTACACCTTC. The whole variable domain, remainder taken from reference TRBV7-2 and TRBJ1-2, is GAGVSQSPSNKVTEKGKDVELRCDPISGHTALYWYRQSLGQGLEFLIYFQGNSAPDKSGLPSDRFSAERTGGSVSTLTIQRTQQEDSAVYLCASSLAGTDPNYGYTFGSGTRLTVV.

This chain connects TRBV5-1 to TRBJ2-7; 9 bases match TRBD2. Trimming cost V 0 bases and J 1 base; bases outside gene matches: 2. The CDR3 runs 15 residues. Germline V gives CDR1 SGHRS, CDR2 YFSETQ. This chain's CDR3 is CASSLEAGGSYEQYF. The CDR3 nucleotides read TGCGCCAGCAGCTTGGAGGCGGGAGGGTCCTACGAGCAGTACTTC.

The gene calls are TRBV7-9 and TRBJ2-7; a possible D gene is TRBD1 (5 bases). This CDR3 spans 13 amino acids. V was clipped by 3 bases and J by 4 bases, with 10 bases between them. Germline V gene data show CDR1 as SEHNR and CDR2 as FQNEAQ (reference sequence). The CDR3 region is CASSLSAGYEQYV. The CDR3 DNA sequence: TGTGCCAGCAGCTTGTCCGCAGGGTACGAGCAGTACGTC.

This CDR3 reads CASRADSRYGYTF. The CDR3 DNA reads TGTGCCAGCAGGGCGGACAGCCGCTATGGCTACACCTTC. V usage is TRBV2 and J usage is TRBJ1-2, with D possibly matching TRBD1 (6 bases). This CDR3 is built from 13 residues. Germline V CDR1 and CDR2: SNHLY, FYNNEI. Trimming removed 6 bases from V and 4 bases from J, with 12 bases in between. Supplemented by reference TRBV2 and TRBJ1-2, the full variable domain reads EPEVTQTPSHQVTQMGQEVILRCVPISNHLYFYWYRQILGQKVEFLVSFYNNEISEKSEIFDDQFSVERPDGSNFTLKIRSTKLEDSAMYFCASRADSRYGYTFGSGTRLTVV.

The chain recombines TRBV5-8 with TRBJ2-7; perhaps TRBD1 as D (6 bases). Trimming took off 4 bases at V and 11 bases at J, with 13 bases between the two ends. This CDR3 spans 11 amino acids. Germline V lookup: CDR1 SGHTS, CDR2 YDEGEE. This CDR3 reads CASSHGQPEYV. CDR3 coding DNA: TGTGCCAGCAGCCACGGACAGCCGGAGTACGTC.

The chain employs TRBV18 and TRBJ2-7, with TRBD1 matching 7 bases. Losses at the gene ends were 6 bases for V and 3 bases for J; bases not matched to a gene: 5. This CDR3 is 13 amino acids long. CDR1 and CDR2 from the germline V gene are KGHSH and LQKENI. The CDR3 DNA sequence: TGTGCCAGCTCTCCGGGACAGAACTACGAGCAGTACTTC. It is translated as CASSPGQNYEQYF.

This clone was seen a single time. This chain uses TRBV6-2 or TRBV6-3 with TRBJ1-2; a possible D gene is TRBD1 (5 bases). Trimming shortened V by 4 bases and J by 3 bases, and 12 bases separated the two germline ends. The CDR3 length is 14 residues. The germline gives CDR1 MNHEY, CDR2 SVGEGT. The CDR3 loop is CASSSVPTDYGYTF. CDR3 bases: TGTGCCAGCAGTTCCGTGCCGACAGACTATGGCTACACCTTC.

This chain joins TRBV5-6 and TRBJ1-6; 10 bases match TRBD1. Trimming removed 3 bases from V and 8 bases from J; junction bases left unmatched: 8. The CDR3 is 16 amino acids. In germline, CDR1 is SGHDT, CDR2 YYEEEE. CDR3 DNA: TGTGCCAGCAGCTCGGACAGGGGGAGCCGGGATTCACCCCTCCACTTT. It yields the protein CASSSDRGSRDSPLHF.

This chain links TRBV2 with TRBJ1-6, with D hard to call. With 2 bases removed from V and 10 bases from J, the gap between germline ends came to 18 bases. This CDR3 contains 16 residues. Germline V gene data show CDR1 as SNHLY and CDR2 as FYNNEI. CDR3 region: CASSEMGEAGGSPLHF. The CDR3 DNA reads TGTGCCAGCAGTGAAATGGGAGAGGCAGGCGGGTCACCCCTCCACTTT.

V gene TRBV6-5 combines with J gene TRBJ2-2; 7 bases fit TRBD2. The trim removed 6 bases at V and 6 bases at J, leaving 10 bases unmatched. The germline V gene has CDR1 MNHEY and CDR2 SVGAGI. This CDR3 spans 15 amino acids. The chain's CDR3 is CASRPSGGMAGELFF. Written as DNA, the CDR3 is TGTGCCAGCAGACCCTCGGGGGGAATGGCCGGGGAGCTGTTTTTT.

J is TRBJ1-4 and V is TRBV19; 7 bases agree with TRBD1. The CDR3 consists of 12 residues. Per germline, CDR1 LNHDA and CDR2 SQIVND (reference sequence). J was trimmed by 10 bases and V by 4 bases; bases with no gene match: 3. DNA of the CDR3: TGTGCCAGTAGTACCTACAGGGGAAAACTGTTTTTT. Translating it yields CASSTYRGKLFF.

The chain has TRBV19 and TRBJ2-4; D gene unclear. V lost 5 bases and J 5 bases, leaving 10 bases between the germline ends. Germline values: CDR1 LNHDA, CDR2 SQIVND (reference sequence). This CDR3 region has 13 residues. This CDR3 is CASSDLAQNIQYF. CDR3 DNA: TGTGCCAGTAGTGATTTGGCACAAAACATTCAGTACTTC.

The chain links TRBV19 to TRBJ2-2; the D gene is possibly TRBD2 (6 bases). The CDR3 has 14 residues. The germline CDR1 and CDR2 sequences are LNHDA and SQIVND (reference sequence). V was cut by 6 bases and J by 3 bases, with 11 bases left in between. CDR3 coding DNA: TGTGCCAGTAGCTCGGGACTGCACACCGGGGAGCTGTTTTTT. This encodes CASSSGLHTGELFF.

V is TRBV30 and J is TRBJ1-1; no reliable D call. This CDR3 spans 13 amino acids. V shed 8 bases and J shed 5 bases, with 18 bases lying between them. The germline V gene encodes CDR1 GTSNPN and CDR2 SVGIG (reference sequence). CDR3 amino acids: CAGRELRLTEAFF. DNA for the CDR3: TGTGCCGGCCGGGAGTTAAGGCTGACTGAAGCTTTCTTT.

V is TRBV28 and J is TRBJ1-5; 8 nucleotides match TRBD1. Germline CDR1 reads MDHEN; CDR2 reads SYDVKM. The CDR3 covers 16 residues. V gave up 1 base and J gave up 4 bases; unmatched junction bases: 6. The CDR3 here is CASSLSGRGPNQPQHF. CDR3 DNA: TGTGCCAGCAGTTTATCGGGCAGGGGGCCGAATCAGCCCCAGCATTTT.

V and J are TRBV7-8 and TRBJ1-6; D perhaps matches TRBD1 (5 bases). V was cut by 7 bases and J by 7 bases, with 14 bases left in between. CDR3 length: 14 residues. CDR1 and CDR2 from the germline V gene are SGHVS and FQNEAQ. The DNA for the CDR3 is TGTGCCAGCACCCTGGGACTGGGGAATTCACCCCTCCACTTT. Protein: CASTLGLGNSPLHF.

This CDR3 reads CASSRRYQETQYF. For the CDR3, the DNA is TGTGCCAGCAGCCGGAGGTACCAAGAGACCCAGTACTTC. This chain joins TRBV27 and TRBJ2-5; maybe TRBD2 (5 bases). Trimming removed 6 bases at V and 0 bases at J, with 8 bases between. CDR1 is MNHEY, CDR2 SMNVEV, per germline (reference sequence). The CDR3 is 13 amino acids.

This clone was detected only a few times. The chain uses TRBV5-1 and TRBJ2-4; the D gene is possibly TRBD2 (6 bases). The CDR3 is made up of 15 amino acids. The V gene's germline CDR1 is SGHRS and CDR2 YFSETQ. Trimming took 4 bases from V and 0 from J, leaving 11 bases between them. The CDR3 loop reads CASSPGGIAKNIQYF. The CDR3 DNA follows: TGCGCCAGCAGCCCTGGGGGGATAGCCAAAAACATTCAGTACTTC. Full variable domain (outside the CDR3, taken from reference TRBV5-1 and TRBJ2-4): KAGVTQTPRYLIKTRGQQVTLSCSPISGHRSVSWYQQTPGQGLQFLFEYFSETQRNKGNFPGRFSGRQFSNSRSEMNVSTLELGDSALYLCASSPGGIAKNIQYFGAGTRLSVL.

The genes are TRBV27 and TRBJ1-5; 7 bases line up with TRBD1. Germline-derived CDR1 and CDR2 are MNHEY and SMNVEV (reference sequence). The CDR3 spans 14 residues. The J segment lost 7 bases and the V segment lost 5 bases, leaving 8 bases of the junction unmatched. CDR3: CASSPRTGPQPQHF. DNA for the CDR3: TGTGCCAGCAGTCCCCGGACAGGTCCCCAGCCCCAGCATTTT.

V usage is TRBV15 and J usage is TRBJ1-5; a weak D match, TRBD1 (6 bases). CDR1 and CDR2 (germline): LNHNV, YYDKDF (reference sequence). V lost 7 bases, J lost 4 bases, and 14 bases lay in between. The CDR3 totals 14 residues. CDR3 loop: CATKAGARNQPQHF. The CDR3 DNA reads as TGTGCCACCAAGGCGGGGGCGCGGAATCAGCCCCAGCATTTT.

The CDR3 spells CASTIRTGSQAFF. Written as DNA, the CDR3 is TGTGCCAGCACTATCAGGACAGGGTCGCAAGCTTTCTTT. The V gene is TRBV6-5, the J gene TRBJ1-1; 8 bases are shared with TRBD1. CDR1 and CDR2 (germline): MNHEY, SVGAGI. The CDR3 is 13 residues long. The junction had 10 bases not matched to a gene; V was cut back by 7 bases and J by 9 bases.

This chain uses TRBV7-2 with TRBJ1-1; TRBD1 might be the D (5 bases). Germline loops: CDR1 SGHTA, CDR2 FQGNSA. The CDR3 has 15 amino acids. The V end was cut by 5 bases, the J end by 1 base, with 14 bases between. The CDR3 bases are TGTGCCAGCAGCCCAGACGTGGGGCGGAACACTGAAGCTTTCTTT. Translation gives CASSPDVGRNTEAFF.

The CDR3 sequence: CASGPWLDEQFF. As DNA, the CDR3 is TGCGCCAGCGGTCCGTGGCTGGATGAGCAGTTCTTC. The chain recombines TRBV10-2 with TRBJ2-1; no clear D. With 8 bases removed from V and 8 bases from J, the gap between germline ends came to 13 bases. The length of the CDR3 is 12 residues. CDR1 is WSHSY, CDR2 SAAADI, per germline.

V and J are TRBV19 and TRBJ2-2, with D possibly matching TRBD2 (5 bases). Germline CDR1 reads LNHDA; CDR2 reads SQIVND (reference sequence). V was pared by 6 bases and J by 4 bases, with 18 bases between. The CDR3 extends over 16 amino acids. The CDR3 region is CASRLLVGRRTGELFF. The CDR3 bases are TGTGCCAGTAGGTTACTAGTAGGACGGCGCACCGGGGAGCTGTTTTTT.

The gene calls are TRBV6-5 and TRBJ2-7; the match to TRBD2 covers 7 bases. The V and J ends lost 7 bases and 0 bases, in that order; junction bases with no gene match: 6. Germline V gives CDR1 MNHEY, CDR2 SVGAGI. The CDR3 spans 14 residues. As DNA, the CDR3 is TGTGCCAGCACCCTAGCGGACGGCTCCTACGAGCAGTACGTC. Amino acids: CASTLADGSYEQYV.

The J gene is TRBJ2-3, the V gene TRBV5-1; 10 nucleotides agree with TRBD1. Germline-derived CDR1 and CDR2 are SGHRS and YFSETQ. This CDR3 has 14 residues. V lost 1 base and J lost 6; bases outside the gene matches: 2. CDR3 DNA sequence: TGCGCCAGCAGCTTGAAGGACAGGGGGGATACGCAGTATTTT. Its translation is CASSLKDRGDTQYF.